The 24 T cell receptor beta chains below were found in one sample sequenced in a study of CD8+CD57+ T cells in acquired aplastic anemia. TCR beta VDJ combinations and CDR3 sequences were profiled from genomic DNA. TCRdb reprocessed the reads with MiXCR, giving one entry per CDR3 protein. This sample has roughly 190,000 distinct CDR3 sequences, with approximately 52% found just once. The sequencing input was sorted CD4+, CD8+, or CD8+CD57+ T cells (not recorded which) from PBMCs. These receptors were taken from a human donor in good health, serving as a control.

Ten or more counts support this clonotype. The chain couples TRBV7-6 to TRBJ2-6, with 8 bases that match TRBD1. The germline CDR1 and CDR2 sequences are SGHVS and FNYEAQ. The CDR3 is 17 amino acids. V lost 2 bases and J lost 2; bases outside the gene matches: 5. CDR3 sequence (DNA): TGTGCCAGCAGCTTACTTACACAGGGGGCTGGGGCCAACGTCCTGACTTTC. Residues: CASSLLTQGAGANVLTF. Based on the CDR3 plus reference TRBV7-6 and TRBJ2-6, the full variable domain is GAGVSQSPRYKVTKRGQDVALRCDPISGHVSLYWYRQALGQGPEFLTYFNYEAQQDKSGLPNDRFSAERPEGSISTLTIQRTEQRDSAMYRCASSLLTQGAGANVLTFGAGSRLTVL.

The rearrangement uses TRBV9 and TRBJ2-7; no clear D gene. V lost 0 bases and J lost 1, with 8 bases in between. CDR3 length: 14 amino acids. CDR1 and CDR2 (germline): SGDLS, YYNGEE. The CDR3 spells CASSVGDGSYEQYF. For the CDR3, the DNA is TGTGCCAGCAGCGTAGGCGACGGATCCTACGAGCAGTACTTC.

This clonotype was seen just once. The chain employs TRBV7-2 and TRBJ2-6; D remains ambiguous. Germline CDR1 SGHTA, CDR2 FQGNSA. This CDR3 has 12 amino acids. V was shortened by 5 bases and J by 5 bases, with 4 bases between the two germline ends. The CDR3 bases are TGTGCCAGCAGCACCCGGGCCAACGTCCTGACTTTC. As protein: CASSTRANVLTF.

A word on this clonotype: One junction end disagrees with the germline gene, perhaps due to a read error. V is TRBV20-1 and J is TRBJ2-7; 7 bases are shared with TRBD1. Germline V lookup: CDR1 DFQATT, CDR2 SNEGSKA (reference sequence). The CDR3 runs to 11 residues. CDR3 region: CSAGDRDEQYF. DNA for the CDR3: TGCAGTGCTGGAGACAGGGACGAGCAGTACTTC.

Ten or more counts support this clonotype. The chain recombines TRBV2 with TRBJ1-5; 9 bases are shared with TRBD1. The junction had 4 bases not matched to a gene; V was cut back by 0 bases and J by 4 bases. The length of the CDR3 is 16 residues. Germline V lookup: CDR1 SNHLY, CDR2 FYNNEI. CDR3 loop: CASSEATGQGNQPQHF. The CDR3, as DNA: TGTGCCAGCAGTGAAGCAACGGGACAGGGAAATCAGCCCCAGCATTTT.

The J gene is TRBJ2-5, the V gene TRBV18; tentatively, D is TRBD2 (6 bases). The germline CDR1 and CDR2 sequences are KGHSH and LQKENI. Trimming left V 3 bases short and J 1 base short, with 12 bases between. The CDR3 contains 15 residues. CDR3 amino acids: CASSPGFSGQETQYF. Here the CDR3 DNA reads TGTGCCAGCTCACCGGGGTTTAGCGGCCAAGAGACCCAGTACTTC. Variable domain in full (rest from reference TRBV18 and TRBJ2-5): NAGVMQNPRHLVRRRGQEARLRCSPMKGHSHVYWYRQLPEEGLKFMVYLQKENIIDESGMPKERFSAEFPKEGPSILRIQQVVRGDSAAYFCASSPGFSGQETQYFGPGTRLLVL.

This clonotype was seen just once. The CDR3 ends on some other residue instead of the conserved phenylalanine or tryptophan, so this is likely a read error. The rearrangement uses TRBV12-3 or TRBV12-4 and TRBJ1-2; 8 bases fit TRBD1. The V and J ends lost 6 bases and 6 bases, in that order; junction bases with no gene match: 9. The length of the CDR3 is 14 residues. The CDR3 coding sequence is TGTGCCAGCAGCGCCGGACAGGGAAGTGATGGCTACACCCTC. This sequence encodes CASSAGQGSDGYTL.

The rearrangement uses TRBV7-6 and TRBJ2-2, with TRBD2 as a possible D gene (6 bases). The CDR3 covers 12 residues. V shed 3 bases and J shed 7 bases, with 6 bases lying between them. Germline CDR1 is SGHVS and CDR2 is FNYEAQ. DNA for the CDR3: TGTGCCAGCAGCTTCGGGGGCGGGGAGCTGTTTTTT. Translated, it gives CASSFGGGELFF. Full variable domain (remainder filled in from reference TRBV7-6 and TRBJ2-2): GAGVSQSPRYKVTKRGQDVALRCDPISGHVSLYWYRQALGQGPEFLTYFNYEAQQDKSGLPNDRFSAERPEGSISTLTIQRTEQRDSAMYRCASSFGGGELFFGEGSRLTVL.

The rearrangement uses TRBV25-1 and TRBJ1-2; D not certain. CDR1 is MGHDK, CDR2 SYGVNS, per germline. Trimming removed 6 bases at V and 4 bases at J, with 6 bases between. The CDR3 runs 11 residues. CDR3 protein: CASRTVYGYTF. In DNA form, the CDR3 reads TGTGCCAGCAGAACCGTCTATGGCTACACCTTC.

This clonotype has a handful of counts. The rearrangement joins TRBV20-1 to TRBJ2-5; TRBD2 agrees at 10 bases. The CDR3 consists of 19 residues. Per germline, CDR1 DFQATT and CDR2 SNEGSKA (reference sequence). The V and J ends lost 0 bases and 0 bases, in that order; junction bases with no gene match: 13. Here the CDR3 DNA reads TGCAGTGCTAGAGATTTCCTTGGGGAGCGGGGGGGGTACCAAGAGACCCAGTACTTC. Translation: CSARDFLGERGGYQETQYF.

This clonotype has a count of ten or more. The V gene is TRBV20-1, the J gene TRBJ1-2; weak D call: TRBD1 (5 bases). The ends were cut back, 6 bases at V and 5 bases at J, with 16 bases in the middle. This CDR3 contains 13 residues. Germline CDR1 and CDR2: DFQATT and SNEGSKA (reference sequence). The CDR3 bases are TGCAGTGCCGCGGACTCCCGGGGGTATGGCTACACCTTC. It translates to CSAADSRGYGYTF.

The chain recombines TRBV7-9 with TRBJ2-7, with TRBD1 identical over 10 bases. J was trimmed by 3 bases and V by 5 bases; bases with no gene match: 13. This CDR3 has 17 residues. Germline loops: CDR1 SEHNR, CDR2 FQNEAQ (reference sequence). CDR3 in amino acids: CASSPWPGQGNGYEQYF. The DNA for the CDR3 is TGTGCCAGCAGCCCCTGGCCGGGACAGGGGAACGGCTACGAGCAGTACTTC.

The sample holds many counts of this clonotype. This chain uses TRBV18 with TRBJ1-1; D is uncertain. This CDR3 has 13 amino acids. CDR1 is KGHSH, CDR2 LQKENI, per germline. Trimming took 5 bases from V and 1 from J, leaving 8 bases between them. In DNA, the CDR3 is TGTGCCAGCTCAACAGATCCGAACACTGAAGCTTTCTTT. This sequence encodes CASSTDPNTEAFF.

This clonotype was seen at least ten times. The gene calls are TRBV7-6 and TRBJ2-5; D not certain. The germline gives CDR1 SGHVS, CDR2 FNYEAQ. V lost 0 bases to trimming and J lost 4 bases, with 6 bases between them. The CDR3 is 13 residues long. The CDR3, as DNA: TGTGCCAGCAGCTTAGCAGTGGGAGAGACCCAGTACTTC. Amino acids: CASSLAVGETQYF.

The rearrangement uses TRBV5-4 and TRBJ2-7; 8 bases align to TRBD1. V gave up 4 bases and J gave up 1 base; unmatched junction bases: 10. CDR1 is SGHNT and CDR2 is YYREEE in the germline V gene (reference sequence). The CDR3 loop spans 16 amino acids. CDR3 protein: CASSDEGQALSYEQYF. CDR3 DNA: TGTGCCAGCAGCGACGAGGGACAGGCGCTTTCCTACGAGCAGTACTTC.

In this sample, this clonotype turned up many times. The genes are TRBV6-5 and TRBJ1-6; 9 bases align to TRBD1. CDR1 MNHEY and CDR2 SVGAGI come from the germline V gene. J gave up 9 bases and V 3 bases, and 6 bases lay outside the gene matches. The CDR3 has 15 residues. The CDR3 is CASSYTGQGASPLHF. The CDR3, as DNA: TGTGCCAGCAGTTATACGGGACAGGGAGCTTCACCCCTCCACTTT.

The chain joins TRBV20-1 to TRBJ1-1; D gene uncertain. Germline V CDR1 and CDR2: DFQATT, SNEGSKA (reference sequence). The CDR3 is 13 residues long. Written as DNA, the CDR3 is TGCAGCCCCTCGCTTAATCCGCGGACTGAAGCTTTCTTT. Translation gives CSPSLNPRTEAFF.

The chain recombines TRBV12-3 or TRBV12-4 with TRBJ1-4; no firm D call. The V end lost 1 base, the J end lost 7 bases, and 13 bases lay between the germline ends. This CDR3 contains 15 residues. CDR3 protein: CASSLGEDGSEKLFF. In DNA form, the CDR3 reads TGTGCCAGCAGTTTAGGGGAGGACGGGTCTGAAAAACTGTTTTTT.

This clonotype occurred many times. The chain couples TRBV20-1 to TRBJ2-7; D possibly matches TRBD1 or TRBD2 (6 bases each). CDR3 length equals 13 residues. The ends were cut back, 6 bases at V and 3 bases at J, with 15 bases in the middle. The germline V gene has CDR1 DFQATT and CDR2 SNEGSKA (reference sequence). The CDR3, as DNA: TGCAGTGCCGAGGGGGGCCGGATCTACGAGCAGTACTTC. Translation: CSAEGGRIYEQYF.

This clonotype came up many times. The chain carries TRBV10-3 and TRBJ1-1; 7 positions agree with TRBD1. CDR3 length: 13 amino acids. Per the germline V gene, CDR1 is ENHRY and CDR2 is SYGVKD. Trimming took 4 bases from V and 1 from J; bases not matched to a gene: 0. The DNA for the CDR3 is TGTGCCATCAGTGGGACAGGGAACACTGAAGCTTTCTTT. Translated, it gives CAISGTGNTEAFF.

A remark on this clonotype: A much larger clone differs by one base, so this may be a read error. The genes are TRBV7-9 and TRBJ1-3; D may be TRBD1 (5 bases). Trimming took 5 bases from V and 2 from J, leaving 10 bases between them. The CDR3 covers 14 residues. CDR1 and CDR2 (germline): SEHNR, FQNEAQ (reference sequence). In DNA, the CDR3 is TGTGCCAGCAGCGCCGGGGCAACTGGAAACACCATATATTTT. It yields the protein CASSAGATGNTIYF. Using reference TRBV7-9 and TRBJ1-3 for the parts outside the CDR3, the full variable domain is DTGVSQNPRHKITKRGQNVTFRCDPISEHNRLYWYRQTLGQGPEFLTYFQNEAQLEKSRLLSDRFSAERPKGSFSTLEIQRTEQGDSAMYLCASSAGATGNTIYFGEGSWLTVV.

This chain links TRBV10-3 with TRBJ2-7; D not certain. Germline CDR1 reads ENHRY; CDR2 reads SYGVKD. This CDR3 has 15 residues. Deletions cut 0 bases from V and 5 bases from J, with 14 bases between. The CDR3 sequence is CAISESLGARNEQYF. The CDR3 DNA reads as TGTGCCATCAGTGAGTCTCTAGGCGCGAGGAACGAGCAGTACTTC.

This chain's CDR3 is CASSVAAVNTEAFF. The CDR3 DNA reads TGTGCCAGCAGCGTAGCTGCAGTGAACACTGAAGCTTTCTTT. V gene TRBV9 combines with J gene TRBJ1-1; D remains unclear. This CDR3 contains 14 residues. V gave up 0 bases and J gave up 0 bases, with 6 bases separating them. Germline V CDR1 and CDR2: SGDLS, YYNGEE.

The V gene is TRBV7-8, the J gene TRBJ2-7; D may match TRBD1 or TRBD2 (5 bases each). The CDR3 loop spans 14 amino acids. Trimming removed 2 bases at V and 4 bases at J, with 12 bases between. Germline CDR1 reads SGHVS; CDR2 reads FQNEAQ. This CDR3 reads CASSLSGTTYEQYF. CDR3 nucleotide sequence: TGTGCCAGCAGCTTATCTGGGACGACGTACGAGCAGTACTTC.